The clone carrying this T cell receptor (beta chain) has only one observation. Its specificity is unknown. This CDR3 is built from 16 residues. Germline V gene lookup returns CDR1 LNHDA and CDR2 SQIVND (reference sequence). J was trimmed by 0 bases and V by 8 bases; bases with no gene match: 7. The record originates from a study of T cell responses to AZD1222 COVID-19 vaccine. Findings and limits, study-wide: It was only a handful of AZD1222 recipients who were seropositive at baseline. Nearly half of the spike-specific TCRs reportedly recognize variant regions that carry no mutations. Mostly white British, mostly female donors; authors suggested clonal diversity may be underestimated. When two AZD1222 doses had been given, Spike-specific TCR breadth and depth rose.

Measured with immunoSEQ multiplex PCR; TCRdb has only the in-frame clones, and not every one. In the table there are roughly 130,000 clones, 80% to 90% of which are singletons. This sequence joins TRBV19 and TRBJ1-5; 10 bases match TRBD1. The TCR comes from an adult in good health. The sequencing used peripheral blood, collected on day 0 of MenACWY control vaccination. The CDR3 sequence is CASQDRGSYSNQPQHF. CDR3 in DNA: TGTGCCAGTCAGGACAGGGGGTCCTATAGCAATCAGCCCCAGCATTTT.